The clone carrying this T cell receptor (beta chain) was observed a few times. Profiling relied on immunoSEQ multiplex PCR, and the TCRdb table lists in-frame clones only, not all of them. The table includes around 92,000 clones, around 80% detected once. The data are from a study of control samples from healthy donors and cancer patients. CDR1 is GTSNPN and CDR2 is SVGIG in the germline V gene (reference sequence). The V gene lost 3 bases and the J gene lost 5 bases, with 11 bases spanning the gap. The CDR3 contains 12 residues. Sequences were obtained from blood. This TCR derives from a man in his 60s in good health. This chain uses TRBV30 with TRBJ2-7; the D gene is possibly TRBD1 (6 bases). The CDR3 DNA is TGTGCCTGGAGGCAGGGGCGCAACGAGCAGTACTTC. This translates into CAWRQGRNEQYF.